Following are 27 T cell receptor beta chains from one sample sequenced in a study of blood T cell repertoires in COVID-19. The assay was immunoSEQ multiplex PCR, and TCRdb's table has in-frame clones only and misses some. The table has 75,000 to 80,000 clones, about 87% seen once; the top ten hold approximately 9.7%. Sequencing input: peripheral blood. The receptors originated from a human donor in a cohort sampled during active COVID-19.

The chain has TRBV6-1 and TRBJ1-1; D gene unclear. Germline assignment: CDR1 MNHNS and CDR2 SASEGT. CDR3 size: 15 residues. V was trimmed by 2 bases and J by 5 bases, leaving 15 bases between them. CDR3 in amino acids: CASSELESYSTEAFF. The CDR3 DNA follows: TGTGCCAGCAGTGAATTGGAGTCTTATTCGACTGAAGCTTTCTTT.

This chain connects TRBV7-2 to TRBJ1-6; no firm D call. The CDR3 totals 12 residues. Germline CDR1 SGHTA, CDR2 FQGNSA. V gave up 7 bases and J gave up 10 bases, with 11 bases separating them. DNA of the CDR3: TGTGCCAGCACCATCGAACAGTCACCCCTCCACTTT. This translates into CASTIEQSPLHF.

This clone appeared once. This sequence joins TRBV7-9 and TRBJ2-7, with TRBD2 as a possible D gene (6 bases). This CDR3 is built from 14 residues. The V end lost 2 bases, the J end lost 6 bases, and 14 bases lay between the germline ends. Germline lookup yields CDR1 SEHNR and CDR2 FQNEAQ (reference sequence). The CDR3 protein is CASSLRGGPGEQYF. DNA for the CDR3: TGTGCCAGCAGCTTACGGGGAGGACCCGGCGAGCAGTACTTC.

The gene calls are TRBV14 and TRBJ1-1; maybe TRBD1 (5 bases). The CDR3 is made up of 14 amino acids. V was clipped by 4 bases and J by 1 base, with 10 bases between them. The germline gives CDR1 SGHDN, CDR2 FVKESK. Here the CDR3 reads CASSRPTGNTEAFF. In DNA form, the CDR3 reads TGTGCCAGCAGCCGGCCTACAGGGAACACTGAAGCTTTCTTT.

The chain has TRBV18 and TRBJ1-2, with D possibly TRBD1 on 5 matching bases. Deletions cut 0 bases from V and 8 bases from J, with 10 bases between. The CDR3 extends over 13 amino acids. The germline gives CDR1 KGHSH, CDR2 LQKENI. CDR3 residues: CASSPPSGQGYTF. DNA of the CDR3: TGTGCCAGCTCACCACCGTCAGGGCAAGGCTACACCTTC.

The rearrangement joins TRBV18 to TRBJ2-7; 10 bases are shared with TRBD1. CDR3 size: 17 residues. Germline values: CDR1 KGHSH, CDR2 LQKENI. Trimming removed 2 bases from V and 4 bases from J; junction bases left unmatched: 11. CDR3 in amino acids: CASSPRIRDRGMYEQYF. CDR3 bases: TGTGCCAGCTCACCAAGGATCCGGGACAGGGGTATGTACGAGCAGTACTTC.

The CDR3 here is CASRSMPQGQGNSPLHF. CDR3 nucleotides: TGCGCCAGCAGATCTATGCCCCAGGGACAGGGCAATTCACCCCTCCACTTT. The chain is built from TRBV5-1 and TRBJ1-6; 9 nucleotides align to TRBD1. The V segment lost 5 bases and the J segment 7 bases; nucleotides outside the gene matches: 13. CDR1 SGHRS and CDR2 YFSETQ come from the germline V gene. The CDR3 is made up of 17 amino acids.

This chain uses TRBV2 with TRBJ2-3; TRBD2 matches at 9 bases. Germline V gives CDR1 SNHLY, CDR2 FYNNEI. The CDR3 sequence is 16 residues long. The V gene end was trimmed by 5 bases and the J gene end by 5 bases; junction bases not matched to a gene: 11. This CDR3 reads CASSPLVAGVKDTQYF. CDR3 sequence (DNA): TGTGCCAGCAGTCCCCTTGTAGCGGGAGTAAAAGATACGCAGTATTTT.

The chain joins TRBV18 to TRBJ1-1; D unresolved. Germline-derived CDR1 and CDR2 are KGHSH and LQKENI. This CDR3 comprises 13 residues. The V gene lost 3 bases and the J gene lost 6 bases, with 11 bases spanning the gap. The CDR3 here is CASSPAPGAEAFF. CDR3 sequence (DNA): TGTGCCAGCTCACCCGCCCCCGGTGCTGAAGCTTTCTTT.

The chain employs TRBV19 and TRBJ2-1, with 8 bases lining up with TRBD2. Germline-derived CDR1 and CDR2 are LNHDA and SQIVND (reference sequence). Trimming took 1 base from V and 3 from J; bases not matched to a gene: 2. The CDR3 is 15 residues long. The DNA of the CDR3 is TGTGCCAGTAGTATAGTAGCGGGGCTCTACAATGAGCAGTTCTTC. Protein product: CASSIVAGLYNEQFF. The full variable domain, with the rest looked up from reference TRBV19 and TRBJ2-1, is DGGITQSPKYLFRKEGQNVTLSCEQNLNHDAMYWYRQDPGQGLRLIYYSQIVNDFQKGDIAEGYSVSREKKESFPLTVTSAQKNPTAFYLCASSIVAGLYNEQFFGPGTRLTVL.

The chain is built from TRBV7-9 and TRBJ2-5; tentatively, D is TRBD1 (7 bases). CDR1 and CDR2 from the germline V gene are SEHNR and FQNEAQ (reference sequence). This CDR3 region has 15 residues. Deletions cut 5 bases from V and 5 bases from J, with 18 bases between. The CDR3, as DNA: TGTGCCAGCAGCGCTAGGGACAGCGGGTGGGAGACCCAGTACTTC. It specifies CASSARDSGWETQYF. Based on the CDR3 plus reference TRBV7-9 and TRBJ2-5, the full variable domain is DTGVSQNPRHKITKRGQNVTFRCDPISEHNRLYWYRQTLGQGPEFLTYFQNEAQLEKSRLLSDRFSAERPKGSFSTLEIQRTEQGDSAMYLCASSARDSGWETQYFGPGTRLLVL.

The chain uses TRBV3-1 (or the pseudogene TRBV3-2) and TRBJ2-7, with a possible D match to TRBD1 (6 bases). CDR3 length equals 13 residues. From germline, CDR1 is LGHDT and CDR2 YNNKEL (reference sequence). Trimming pared 5 bases from V and 3 bases from J, leaving 11 bases between. The CDR3 loop is CASSGGRGYEQYF. CDR3 sequence (DNA): TGTGCCAGCAGCGGAGGCAGGGGCTACGAGCAGTACTTC.

The chain joins TRBV4-1 to TRBJ2-7; D is perhaps TRBD1 (5 bases). The CDR3 length is 14 residues. CDR1 is MGHRA and CDR2 is YSYEKL in the germline V gene. V shed 4 bases and J shed 3 bases, with 13 bases lying between them. The CDR3 here is CASSPSTDFYEQYF. The DNA for the CDR3 is TGCGCCAGCAGCCCTTCGACAGATTTCTACGAGCAGTACTTC.

The chain is built from TRBV14 and TRBJ2-3; 9 bases agree with TRBD2. The trim removed 5 bases at V and 5 bases at J, leaving 11 bases unmatched. The CDR3 loop spans 16 amino acids. Germline V CDR1 and CDR2: SGHDN, FVKESK. CDR3 region: CASSSYRRGGLDTQYF. CDR3 DNA sequence: TGTGCCAGCAGCTCCTACCGGCGGGGGGGCCTAGATACGCAGTATTTT. The variable domain in full, completed from reference TRBV14 and TRBJ2-3, reads EAGVTQFPSHSVIEKGQTVTLRCDPISGHDNLYWYRRVMGKEIKFLLHFVKESKQDESGMPNNRFLAERTGGTYSTLKVQPAELEDSGVYFCASSSYRRGGLDTQYFGPGTRLTVL.

The chain links TRBV4-1 to TRBJ2-2, with TRBD2 identical over 7 bases. Germline loops: CDR1 MGHRA, CDR2 YSYEKL. V lost 1 base and J lost 5; bases outside the gene matches: 7. The CDR3 runs to 16 residues. In DNA form, the CDR3 reads TGCGCCAGCAGCCAAGTTCAGGGAGGGCCTACCGGGGAGCTGTTTTTT. It specifies CASSQVQGGPTGELFF.

The rearrangement links TRBV7-9 to TRBJ1-6; D gene uncertain. The germline gives CDR1 SEHNR, CDR2 FQNEAQ (reference sequence). The CDR3 runs 13 residues. V lost 4 bases to trimming and J lost 7 bases, with 8 bases between them. The CDR3 spells CASSSSLNSPLHF. CDR3 sequence (DNA): TGTGCCAGCAGCTCGTCTTTGAATTCACCCCTCCACTTT. The entire variable domain, with the rest obtained from reference TRBV7-9 and TRBJ1-6, is as follows: DTGVSQNPRHKITKRGQNVTFRCDPISEHNRLYWYRQTLGQGPEFLTYFQNEAQLEKSRLLSDRFSAERPKGSFSTLEIQRTEQGDSAMYLCASSSSLNSPLHFGNGTRLTVT.

The chain has TRBV27 and TRBJ1-6; 12 bases are shared with TRBD1. Unmatched junction bases numbered 3, after V lost 4 bases and J lost 8 bases. Germline values: CDR1 MNHEY, CDR2 SMNVEV (reference sequence). The CDR3 is 15 residues long. The CDR3 DNA reads as TGTGCCAGCAGTTCCGGGACAGGGGGCTATTCACCCCTCCACTTT. Translating it yields CASSSGTGGYSPLHF.

This clone was observed a handful of times. The rearrangement joins TRBV6-2 or TRBV6-3 to TRBJ2-1; 10 bases agree with TRBD2. CDR3 size: 14 residues. Germline V gives CDR1 MNHEY, CDR2 SVGEGT. Trimming at V came to 6 bases and at J to 5 bases, leaving 4 bases not matched to a gene. The CDR3 reads CASSGLAENNEQFF. DNA for the CDR3: TGTGCCAGCAGCGGACTAGCGGAGAACAATGAGCAGTTCTTC.

This sequence joins TRBV4-1 and TRBJ2-3; possible D gene TRBD1, 5 bases. Germline CDR1 is MGHRA and CDR2 is YSYEKL. The CDR3 consists of 15 residues. Trimming removed 2 bases from V and 0 bases from J, with 9 bases in between. CDR3 DNA: TGCGCCAGCAGCCAAACAGGTGACAGCACAGATACGCAGTATTTT. Residues: CASSQTGDSTDTQYF.

This rearrangement joins TRBV4-1 to TRBJ2-3; 9 bases line up with TRBD2. Per the germline V gene, CDR1 is MGHRA and CDR2 is YSYEKL. V was pared by 3 bases and J by 4 bases, with 5 bases of the junction left unmatched. This CDR3 has 15 amino acids. CDR3 amino acids: CASSQSGRRADTQYF. The DNA for the CDR3 is TGCGCCAGCAGCCAGAGCGGGAGGAGGGCAGATACGCAGTATTTT.

The chain joins TRBV29-1 to TRBJ1-1; 10 nucleotides line up with TRBD1. Looked up from germline, CDR1 is SQVTM and CDR2 is ANQGSEA. The ends lost 6 bases at V and 3 bases at J; junction bases unmatched: 4. This CDR3 region has 13 residues. The CDR3 DNA is TGCAGCGTCCGACAGGGGGCGGACACTGAAGCTTTCTTT. Translating it yields CSVRQGADTEAFF.

This clone was seen a few times. The gene calls are TRBV3-1 (or the pseudogene TRBV3-2) and TRBJ1-1, with TRBD1 matching over 7 bases. CDR1 is LGHDT and CDR2 is YNNKEL in the germline V gene (reference sequence). J gave up 11 bases and V 1 base, and 10 bases lay outside the gene matches. The CDR3 is 14 residues long. Here the CDR3 DNA reads TGTGCCAGCAGCCAAGCGGCAGGGGGATTGGAGGCTTTCTTT. This codes for CASSQAAGGLEAFF.

This chain connects TRBV11-2 to TRBJ2-1, with 8 bases that match TRBD1. J lost 3 bases, V lost 1 base, and 5 bases had no gene match. The germline CDR1 and CDR2 sequences are SGHAT and FQNNGV. CDR3 length equals 16 residues. CDR3 coding DNA: TGTGCCAGCAGCTTAGTGTCGGGACAGGTCTACAATGAGCAGTTCTTC. As protein: CASSLVSGQVYNEQFF.

The chain has TRBV20-1 and TRBJ2-3; 7 nucleotides align to TRBD2. Germline lookup yields CDR1 DFQATT and CDR2 SNEGSKA (reference sequence). The CDR3 loop spans 14 amino acids. Trimming at V came to 3 bases and at J to 2 bases, leaving 5 bases not matched to a gene. As DNA, the CDR3 is TGCAGTGCTAGTGTCGGGGGGAACACAGATACGCAGTATTTT. It is translated as CSASVGGNTDTQYF.

The J gene is TRBJ2-2, the V gene TRBV18; the D gene is possibly TRBD1 (5 bases). The CDR3 contains 16 residues. The germline CDR1 and CDR2 sequences are KGHSH and LQKENI. V lost 2 bases and J lost 6, with 16 bases in between. The CDR3 DNA is TGTGCCAGCTCACCATCAAACAGGCAAGGGGCCGGGGAGCTGTTTTTT. Translation: CASSPSNRQGAGELFF.

This sequence joins TRBV11-2 and TRBJ2-1, with D unclear. Per germline, CDR1 SGHAT and CDR2 FQNNGV. V was trimmed by 3 bases and J by 6 bases, leaving 6 bases between them. The length of the CDR3 is 12 residues. The CDR3 loop reads CASSLKPNEQFF. The CDR3 nucleotides read TGTGCCAGCAGCTTGAAGCCCAATGAGCAGTTCTTC. Based on the CDR3 plus reference TRBV11-2 and TRBJ2-1, the full variable domain is EAGVAQSPRYKIIEKRQSVAFWCNPISGHATLYWYQQILGQGPKLLIQFQNNGVVDDSQLPKDRFSAERLKGVDSTLKIQPAKLEDSAVYLCASSLKPNEQFFGPGTRLTVL.

This chain links TRBV13 with TRBJ1-4; possibly TRBD1 for D (6 bases). Looked up from germline, CDR1 is PRHDT and CDR2 is FYEKMQ (reference sequence). The CDR3 is made up of 14 amino acids. The V end was cut by 4 bases, the J end by 7 bases, with 13 bases between. CDR3 loop: CASSSEGHGEKLFF. CDR3 DNA sequence: TGTGCCAGCAGCTCTGAGGGACACGGTGAAAAACTGTTTTTT.